One sample yielded the 11 T cell receptor beta chains listed below, sequenced in a study of PD-L1 blockade in urothelial cancer. Repertoires were generated with immunoSEQ multiplex PCR, while TCRdb's copy carries only in-frame clones and drops some. The table has 90,000 to 100,000 clones, nearly 90% seen once. Time point given: pretreatment peripheral blood. The starting material was PBMCs, obtained around atezolizumab (anti-PD-L1) treatment. The receptors were sampled from a man in his sixties with urothelial cancer.

This clone was recorded once. The genes are TRBV6-6 and TRBJ2-5, with 11 bases aligning to TRBD1. Per germline, CDR1 MNHNY and CDR2 SVGAGI (reference sequence). The V gene end was trimmed by 8 bases and the J gene end by 5 bases; junction bases not matched to a gene: 7. CDR3 length: 14 amino acids. CDR3 protein: CASGIRTGGETQYF. CDR3 nucleotide sequence: TGTGCCAGCGGAATTAGGACAGGGGGCGAGACCCAGTACTTC.

This sequence joins TRBV6-5 and TRBJ2-3, with 7 bases aligning to TRBD2. CDR3 size: 14 residues. V was pared by 11 bases and J by 2 bases, with 10 bases of the junction left unmatched. Per the germline V gene, CDR1 is MNHEY and CDR2 is SVGAGI. The chain's CDR3 is CASAGGGFTDTQYF. In DNA, the CDR3 is TGTGCCTCAGCTGGGGGGGGTTTCACAGATACGCAGTATTTT.

The chain has TRBV9 and TRBJ2-1; a weak D match, TRBD2 (5 bases). From germline, CDR1 is SGDLS and CDR2 YYNGEE. The germline V and J ends were trimmed by 3 bases and 3 bases, with 19 bases remaining between them. CDR3 length: 17 residues. The CDR3 here is CASSGYIDGKVYNEQFF. As DNA, the CDR3 is TGTGCCAGCAGCGGATACATCGACGGGAAGGTCTACAATGAGCAGTTCTTC.

The V gene is TRBV7-2, the J gene TRBJ2-5; 9 bases match TRBD2. Germline lookup yields CDR1 SGHTA and CDR2 FQGNSA. The J segment lost 4 bases and the V segment lost 6 bases, leaving 6 bases of the junction unmatched. CDR3 length: 14 amino acids. The CDR3 protein is CASRRRGRGETQYF. For the CDR3, the DNA is TGTGCCAGCAGGCGGCGCGGGAGGGGAGAGACCCAGTACTTC.

This chain joins TRBV29-1 and TRBJ2-4; D possibly corresponds to TRBD1 (6 bases). CDR1 and CDR2 from the germline V gene are SQVTM and ANQGSEA. CDR3 length equals 16 residues. Between the trimmed V and J ends, which lost 7 bases and 0 bases, there was a span of 19 bases. CDR3 coding DNA: TGCAGCGCTAAGGACAGCATACTACTAGCCAAAAACATTCAGTACTTC. This gives the protein CSAKDSILLAKNIQYF.

This sequence joins TRBV7-2 and TRBJ2-5; 9 bases agree with TRBD1. The CDR3 length is 16 residues. The V gene end was trimmed by 5 bases and the J gene end by 5 bases; junction bases not matched to a gene: 12. Germline V gene lookup returns CDR1 SGHTA and CDR2 FQGNSA. The DNA of the CDR3 is TGTGCCAGCAGCCTGTCCGGGACAGGGCCGGCTGAGACCCAGTACTTC. Residues: CASSLSGTGPAETQYF.

The rearrangement joins TRBV27 to TRBJ2-2; no clear D gene. The germline V gene encodes CDR1 MNHEY and CDR2 SMNVEV (reference sequence). V was cut by 3 bases and J by 8 bases, with 7 bases left in between. CDR3 length: 12 residues. The CDR3 region is CASSFIEGELFF. The CDR3 coding sequence is TGTGCCAGCAGTTTTATAGAGGGGGAGCTGTTTTTT.

The gene calls are TRBV15 and TRBJ1-6, with 9 bases identical to TRBD1. J lost 10 bases, V lost 5 bases, and 9 bases had no gene match. Germline CDR1 is LNHNV and CDR2 is YYDKDF (reference sequence). CDR3 size: 15 residues. CDR3 sequence reads: CATSETGQGASPLHF. The CDR3 DNA is TGTGCCACCAGCGAAACGGGACAGGGTGCGTCACCCCTCCACTTT.

The V and J genes are TRBV19 and TRBJ1-5; a weak D match, TRBD1 (6 bases). The CDR3 length is 14 residues. Looked up from germline, CDR1 is LNHDA and CDR2 is SQIVND (reference sequence). The ends were cut back, 4 bases at V and 0 bases at J, with 7 bases in the middle. The CDR3 sequence: CASSKTGSNQPQHF. The CDR3 DNA is TGTGCCAGTAGTAAGACAGGTAGCAATCAGCCCCAGCATTTT.

This clone was counted only a few times. J is TRBJ1-1 and V is TRBV6-5; no firm D call. This CDR3 has 12 amino acids. The V end was cut by 0 bases, the J end by 7 bases, with 6 bases between. Per germline, CDR1 MNHEY and CDR2 SVGAGI. CDR3 loop: CASSYSGGEAFF. In DNA form, the CDR3 reads TGTGCCAGCAGTTACTCTGGCGGTGAAGCTTTCTTT.

The rearrangement joins TRBV23-1 to TRBJ2-7; 9 positions agree with TRBD2. TRBV23-1 is reported as an ORF; its role is uncertain. There are 16 residues in the CDR3. The ends lost 4 bases at V and 5 bases at J; junction bases unmatched: 12. This CDR3 reads CASSPPSLAGKDEQYF. The CDR3 nucleotides are TGCGCCAGCAGTCCCCCCTCTCTAGCGGGGAAGGACGAGCAGTACTTC.